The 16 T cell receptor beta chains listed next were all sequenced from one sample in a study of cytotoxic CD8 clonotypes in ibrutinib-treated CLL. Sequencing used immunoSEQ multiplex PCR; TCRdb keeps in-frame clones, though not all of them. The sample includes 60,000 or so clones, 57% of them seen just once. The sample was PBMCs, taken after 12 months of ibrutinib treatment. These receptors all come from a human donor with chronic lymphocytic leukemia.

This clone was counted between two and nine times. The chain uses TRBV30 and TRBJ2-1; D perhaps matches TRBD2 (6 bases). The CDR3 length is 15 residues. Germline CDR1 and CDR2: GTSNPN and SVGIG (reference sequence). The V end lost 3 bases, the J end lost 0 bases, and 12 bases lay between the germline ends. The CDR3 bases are TGTGCCTGGAGCGACGACGGGAGCTCCTACAATGAGCAGTTCTTC. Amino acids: CAWSDDGSSYNEQFF.

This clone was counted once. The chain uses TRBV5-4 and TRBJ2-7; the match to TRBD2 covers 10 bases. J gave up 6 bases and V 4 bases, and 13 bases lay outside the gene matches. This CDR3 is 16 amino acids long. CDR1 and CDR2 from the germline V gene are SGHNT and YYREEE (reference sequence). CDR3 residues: CASSVASGRAPSEQYF. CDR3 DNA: TGTGCCAGCAGCGTCGCAAGCGGGAGGGCCCCCAGCGAGCAGTACTTC.

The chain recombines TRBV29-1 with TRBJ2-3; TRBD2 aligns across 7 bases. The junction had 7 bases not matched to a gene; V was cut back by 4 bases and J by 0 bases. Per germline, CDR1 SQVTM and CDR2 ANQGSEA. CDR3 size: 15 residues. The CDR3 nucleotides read TGCAGCGTTGGGGGGGGGACTGGGAGCACAGATACGCAGTATTTT. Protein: CSVGGGTGSTDTQYF.

As DNA, the CDR3 is TGTGCCAGCAGTGAAGCTGGGGGTCGAAGCTCCTACGAGCAGTACTTC. This encodes CASSEAGGRSSYEQYF. The rearrangement joins TRBV6-1 to TRBJ2-7; D might be TRBD1 or TRBD2, each matching 5 bases. This CDR3 region has 16 residues. Trimming took 0 bases from V and 0 from J, leaving 12 bases between them. Germline V CDR1 and CDR2: MNHNS, SASEGT.

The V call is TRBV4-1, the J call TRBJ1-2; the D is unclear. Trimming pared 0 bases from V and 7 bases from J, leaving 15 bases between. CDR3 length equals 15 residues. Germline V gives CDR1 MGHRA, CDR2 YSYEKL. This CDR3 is CASSQDSRSGSGYTF. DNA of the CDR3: TGCGCCAGCAGCCAAGATTCCAGGAGTGGTAGTGGCTACACCTTC.

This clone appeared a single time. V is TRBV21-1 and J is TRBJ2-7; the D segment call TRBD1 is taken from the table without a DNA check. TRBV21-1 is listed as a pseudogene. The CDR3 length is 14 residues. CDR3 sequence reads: CASSNRVILSEQYV. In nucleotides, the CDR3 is TGTGCCAGCAGCAACAGGGTAATATTGAGCGAGCAGTACGTC.

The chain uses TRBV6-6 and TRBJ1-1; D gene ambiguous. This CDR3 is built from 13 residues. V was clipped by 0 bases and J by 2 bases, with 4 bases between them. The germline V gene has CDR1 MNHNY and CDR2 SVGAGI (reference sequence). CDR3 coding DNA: TGTGCCAGCAGTTACTCACTCAACACTGAAGCTTTCTTT. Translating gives CASSYSLNTEAFF.

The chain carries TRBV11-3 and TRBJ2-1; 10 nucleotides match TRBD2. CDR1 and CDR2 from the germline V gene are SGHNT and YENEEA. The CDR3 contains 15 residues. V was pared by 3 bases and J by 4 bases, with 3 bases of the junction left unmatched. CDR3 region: CASSFTAGGYNEQFF. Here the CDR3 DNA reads TGTGCCAGCAGCTTTACAGCGGGAGGGTACAATGAGCAGTTCTTC.

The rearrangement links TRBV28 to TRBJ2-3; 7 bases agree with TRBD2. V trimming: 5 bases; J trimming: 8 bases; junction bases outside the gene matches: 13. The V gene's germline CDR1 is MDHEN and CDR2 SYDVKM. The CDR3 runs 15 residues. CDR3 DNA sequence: TGTGCCAGCAGTGAGTCGACAATCCGGGAGGCTACGCAGTATTTT. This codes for CASSESTIREATQYF.

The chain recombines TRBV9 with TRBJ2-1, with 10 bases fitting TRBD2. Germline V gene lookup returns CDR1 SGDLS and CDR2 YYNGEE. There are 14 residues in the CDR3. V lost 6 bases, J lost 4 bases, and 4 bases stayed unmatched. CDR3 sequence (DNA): TGTGCCAGCAACCTACTAGCGGGGTACAATGAGCAGTTCTTC. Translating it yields CASNLLAGYNEQFF.

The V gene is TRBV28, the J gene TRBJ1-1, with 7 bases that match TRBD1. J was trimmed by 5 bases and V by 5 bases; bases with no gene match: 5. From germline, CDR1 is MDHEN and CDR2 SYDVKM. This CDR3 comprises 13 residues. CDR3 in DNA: TGTGCCAGCAGTACCCGACAGGGTACTGAAGCTTTCTTT. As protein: CASSTRQGTEAFF. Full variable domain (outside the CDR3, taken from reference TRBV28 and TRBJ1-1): DVKVTQSSRYLVKRTGEKVFLECVQDMDHENMFWYRQDPGLGLRLIYFSYDVKMKEKGDIPEGYSVSREKKERFSLILESASTNQTSMYLCASSTRQGTEAFFGQGTRLTVV.

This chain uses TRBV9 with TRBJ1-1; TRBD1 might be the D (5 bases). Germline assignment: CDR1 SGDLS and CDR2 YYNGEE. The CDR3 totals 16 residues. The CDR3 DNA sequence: TGTGCGAGCGCGGTGGGGCTCGGGGGTTTTTTAAGTGGGGCTTTCTTT. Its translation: CASAVGLGGFLSGAFF.

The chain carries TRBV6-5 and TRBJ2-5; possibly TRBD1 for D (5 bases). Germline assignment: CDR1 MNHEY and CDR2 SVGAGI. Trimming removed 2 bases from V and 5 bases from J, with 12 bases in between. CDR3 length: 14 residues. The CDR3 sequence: CASSYLGPRETQYF. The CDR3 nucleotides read TGTGCCAGCAGTTACCTGGGGCCCCGGGAGACCCAGTACTTC.

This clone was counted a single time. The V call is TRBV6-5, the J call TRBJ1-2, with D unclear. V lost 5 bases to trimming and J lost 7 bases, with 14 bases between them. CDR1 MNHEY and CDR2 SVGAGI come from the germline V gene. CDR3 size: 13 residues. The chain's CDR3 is CASSDFVGTGYTF. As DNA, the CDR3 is TGTGCCAGCAGTGACTTTGTGGGCACTGGCTACACCTTC.

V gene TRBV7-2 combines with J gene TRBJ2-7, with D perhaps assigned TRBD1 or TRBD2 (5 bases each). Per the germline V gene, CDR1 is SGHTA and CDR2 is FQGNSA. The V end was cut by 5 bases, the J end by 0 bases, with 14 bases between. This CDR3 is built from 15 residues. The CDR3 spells CASSATGGGSYEQYF. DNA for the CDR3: TGTGCCAGCAGCGCCACAGGTGGGGGCTCCTACGAGCAGTACTTC.

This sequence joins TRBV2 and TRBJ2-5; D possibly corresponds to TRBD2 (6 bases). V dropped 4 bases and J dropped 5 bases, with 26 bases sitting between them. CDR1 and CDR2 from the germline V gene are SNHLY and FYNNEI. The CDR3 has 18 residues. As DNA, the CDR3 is TGTGCCAGCAGTGGGAGAAGACAGCTTGCTGGCGGGGAGGAGACCCAGTACTTC. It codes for CASSGRRQLAGGEETQYF.